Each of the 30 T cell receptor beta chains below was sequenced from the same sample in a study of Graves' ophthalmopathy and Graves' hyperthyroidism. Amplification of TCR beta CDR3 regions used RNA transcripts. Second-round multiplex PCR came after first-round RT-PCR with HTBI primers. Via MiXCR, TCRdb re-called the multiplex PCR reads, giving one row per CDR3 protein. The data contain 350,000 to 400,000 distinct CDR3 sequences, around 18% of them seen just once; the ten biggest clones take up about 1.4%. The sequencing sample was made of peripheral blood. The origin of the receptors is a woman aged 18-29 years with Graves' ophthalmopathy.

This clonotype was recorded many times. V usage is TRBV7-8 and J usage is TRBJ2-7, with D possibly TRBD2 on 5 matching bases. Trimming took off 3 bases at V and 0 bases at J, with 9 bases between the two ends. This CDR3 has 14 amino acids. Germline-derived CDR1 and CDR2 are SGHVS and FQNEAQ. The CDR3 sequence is CASSFRTGSYEQYF. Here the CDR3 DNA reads TGTGCCAGCAGCTTTCGGACTGGCTCCTACGAGCAGTACTTC.

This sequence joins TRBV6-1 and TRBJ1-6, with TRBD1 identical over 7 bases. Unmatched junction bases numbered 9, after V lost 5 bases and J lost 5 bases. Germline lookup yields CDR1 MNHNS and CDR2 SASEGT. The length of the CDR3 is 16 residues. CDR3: CASSTSRDSNNSPLHF. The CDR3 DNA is TGTGCCAGCAGTACCTCCCGGGACAGTAATAATTCACCCCTCCACTTT.

CDR3 protein: CASSIRGSAGELFF. In DNA form, the CDR3 reads TGTGCCAGTAGTATACGGGGGAGCGCCGGGGAGCTGTTTTTT. V is TRBV19 and J is TRBJ2-2; the D gene is possibly TRBD2 (6 bases). Per the germline V gene, CDR1 is LNHDA and CDR2 is SQIVND (reference sequence). This CDR3 comprises 14 residues. Deletions cut 2 bases from V and 6 bases from J, with 10 bases between.

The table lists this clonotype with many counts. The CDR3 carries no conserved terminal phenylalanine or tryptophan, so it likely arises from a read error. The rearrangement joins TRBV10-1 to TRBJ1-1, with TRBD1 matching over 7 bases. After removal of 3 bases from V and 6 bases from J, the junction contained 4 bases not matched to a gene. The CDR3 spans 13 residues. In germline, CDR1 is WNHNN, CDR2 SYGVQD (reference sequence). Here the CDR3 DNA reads TGCGCCAGCAGTGACAGGGGGGAACCTGAAGCTTTCCTT. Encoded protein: CASSDRGEPEAFL.

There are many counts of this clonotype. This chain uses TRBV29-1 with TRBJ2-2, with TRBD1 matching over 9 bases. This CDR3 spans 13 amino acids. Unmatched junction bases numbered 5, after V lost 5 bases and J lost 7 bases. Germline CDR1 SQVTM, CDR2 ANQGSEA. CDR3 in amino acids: CSVSTGGNGELFF. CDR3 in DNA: TGCAGCGTTAGTACAGGGGGCAACGGGGAGCTGTTTTTT.

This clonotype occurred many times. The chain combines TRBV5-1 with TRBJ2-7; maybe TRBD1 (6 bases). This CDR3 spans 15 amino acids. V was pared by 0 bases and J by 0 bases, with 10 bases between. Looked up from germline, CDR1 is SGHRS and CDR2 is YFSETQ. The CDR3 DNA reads TGCGCCAGCAGCTTGGGGGGGCGATTCTCCTACGAGCAGTACTTC. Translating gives CASSLGGRFSYEQYF.

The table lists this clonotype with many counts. The CDR3 region is CASSGRFSGNTIYF. The CDR3 DNA sequence: TGTGCCAGCAGCGGACGATTCTCTGGAAACACCATATATTTT. V usage is TRBV11-1 and J usage is TRBJ1-3, with D unclear. Trimming cost V 5 bases and J 0 bases, with 8 bases left between them. Germline loops: CDR1 SGHAT, CDR2 FQDESV (reference sequence). This CDR3 region has 14 residues.

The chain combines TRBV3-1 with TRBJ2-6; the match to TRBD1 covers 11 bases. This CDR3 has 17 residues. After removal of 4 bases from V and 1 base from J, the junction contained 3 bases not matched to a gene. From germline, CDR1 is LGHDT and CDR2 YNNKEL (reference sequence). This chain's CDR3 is CASSRDRGSSGANVLTF. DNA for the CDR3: TGTGCCAGCAGCCGGGACAGGGGGAGTTCTGGGGCCAACGTCCTGACTTTC.

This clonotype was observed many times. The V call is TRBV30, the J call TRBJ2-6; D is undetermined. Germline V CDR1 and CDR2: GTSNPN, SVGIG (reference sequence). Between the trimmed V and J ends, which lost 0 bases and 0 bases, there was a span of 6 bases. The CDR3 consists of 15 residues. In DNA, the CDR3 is TGTGCCTGGAGTGTACTGGTCTCTGGGGCCAACGTCCTGACTTTC. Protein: CAWSVLVSGANVLTF.

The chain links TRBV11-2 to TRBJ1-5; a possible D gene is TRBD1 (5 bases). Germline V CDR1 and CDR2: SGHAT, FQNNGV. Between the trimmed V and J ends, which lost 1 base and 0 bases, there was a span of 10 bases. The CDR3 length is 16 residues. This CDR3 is CASSLVQESSNQPQHF. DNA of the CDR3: TGTGCCAGCAGCTTAGTACAGGAGTCTAGCAATCAGCCCCAGCATTTT.

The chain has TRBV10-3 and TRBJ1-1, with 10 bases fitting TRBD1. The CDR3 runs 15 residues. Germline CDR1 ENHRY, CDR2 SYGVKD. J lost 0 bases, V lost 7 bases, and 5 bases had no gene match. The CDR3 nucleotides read TGTGCCATCACCGGGGACAGGGGCTTGAACACTGAAGCTTTCTTT. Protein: CAITGDRGLNTEAFF.

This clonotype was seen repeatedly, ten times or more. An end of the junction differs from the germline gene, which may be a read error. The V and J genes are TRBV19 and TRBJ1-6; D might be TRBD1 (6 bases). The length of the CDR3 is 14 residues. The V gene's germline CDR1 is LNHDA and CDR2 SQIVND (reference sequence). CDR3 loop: CAGRSQGYNSPLHF. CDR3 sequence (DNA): TGTGCCGGTAGATCTCAGGGGTATAATTCACCCCTCCACTTT. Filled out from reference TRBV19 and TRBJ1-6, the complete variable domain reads DGGITQSPKYLFRKEGQNVTLSCEQNLNHDAMYWYRQDPGQGLRLIYYSQIVNDFQKGDIAEGYSVSREKKESFPLTVTSAQKNPTAFYLCAGRSQGYNSPLHFGNGTRLTVT.

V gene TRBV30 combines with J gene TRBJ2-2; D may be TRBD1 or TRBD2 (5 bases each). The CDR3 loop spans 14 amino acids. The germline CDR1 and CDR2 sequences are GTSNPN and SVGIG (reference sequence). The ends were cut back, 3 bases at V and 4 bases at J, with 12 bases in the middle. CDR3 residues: CAWRWGTATGELFF. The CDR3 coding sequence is TGTGCCTGGAGATGGGGGACGGCCACCGGGGAGCTGTTTTTT. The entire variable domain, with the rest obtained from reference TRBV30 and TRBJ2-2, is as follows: SQTIHQWPATLVQPVGSPLSLECTVEGTSNPNLYWYRQAAGRGLQLLFYSVGIGQISSEVPQNLSASRPQDRQFILSSKKLLLSDSGFYLCAWRWGTATGELFFGEGSRLTVL.

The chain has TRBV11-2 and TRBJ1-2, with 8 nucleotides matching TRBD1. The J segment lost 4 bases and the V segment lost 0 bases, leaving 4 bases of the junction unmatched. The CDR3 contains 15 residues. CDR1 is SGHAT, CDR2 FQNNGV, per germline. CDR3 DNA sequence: TGTGCCAGCAGCTTAGATGCAGGGGGCGTCTATGGCTACACCTTC. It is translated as CASSLDAGGVYGYTF. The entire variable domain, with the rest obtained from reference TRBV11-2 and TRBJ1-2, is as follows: EAGVAQSPRYKIIEKRQSVAFWCNPISGHATLYWYQQILGQGPKLLIQFQNNGVVDDSQLPKDRFSAERLKGVDSTLKIQPAKLEDSAVYLCASSLDAGGVYGYTFGSGTRLTVV.

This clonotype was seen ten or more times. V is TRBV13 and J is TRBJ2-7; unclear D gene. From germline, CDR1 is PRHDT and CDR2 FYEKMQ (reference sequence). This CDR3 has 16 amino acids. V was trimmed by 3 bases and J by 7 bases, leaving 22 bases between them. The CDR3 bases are TGTGCCAGCAGCTTTATGTTCCAAACCCGCCCTGTAGAGCAGTACTTC. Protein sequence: CASSFMFQTRPVEQYF.

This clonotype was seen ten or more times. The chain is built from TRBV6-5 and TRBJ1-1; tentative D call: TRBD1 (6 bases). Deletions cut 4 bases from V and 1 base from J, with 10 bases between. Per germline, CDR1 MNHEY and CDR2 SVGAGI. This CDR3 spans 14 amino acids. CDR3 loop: CASSFTGSNTEAFF. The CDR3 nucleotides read TGTGCCAGCAGTTTCACAGGGTCGAACACTGAAGCTTTCTTT.

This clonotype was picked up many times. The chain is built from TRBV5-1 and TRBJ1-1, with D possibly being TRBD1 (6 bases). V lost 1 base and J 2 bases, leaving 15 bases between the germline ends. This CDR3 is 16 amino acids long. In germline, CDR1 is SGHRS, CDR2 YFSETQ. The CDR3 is CASSLSGGRRNTEAFF. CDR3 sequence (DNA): TGCGCCAGCAGCTTGAGTGGGGGCCGGAGAAACACTGAAGCTTTCTTT.

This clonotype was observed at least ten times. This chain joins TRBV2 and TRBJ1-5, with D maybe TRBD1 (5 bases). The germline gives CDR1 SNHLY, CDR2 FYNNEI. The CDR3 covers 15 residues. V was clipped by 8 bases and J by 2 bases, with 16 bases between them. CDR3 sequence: CASVEGYRGNQPQHF. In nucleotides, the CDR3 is TGTGCCAGCGTGGAGGGGTACAGAGGCAATCAGCCCCAGCATTTT.

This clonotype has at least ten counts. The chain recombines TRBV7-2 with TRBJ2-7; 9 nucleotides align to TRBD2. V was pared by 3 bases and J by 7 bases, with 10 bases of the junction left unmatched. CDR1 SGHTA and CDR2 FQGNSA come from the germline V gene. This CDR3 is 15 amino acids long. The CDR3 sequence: CASSFSGGGAGEQYF. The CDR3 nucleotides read TGTGCCAGCAGCTTTTCCGGCGGGGGGGCCGGGGAGCAGTACTTC.

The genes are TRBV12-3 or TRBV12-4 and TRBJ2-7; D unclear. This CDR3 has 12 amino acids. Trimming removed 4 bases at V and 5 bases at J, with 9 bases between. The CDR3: CASSYSIDEQYF. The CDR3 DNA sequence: TGTGCCAGCAGTTACTCTATTGACGAGCAGTACTTC.

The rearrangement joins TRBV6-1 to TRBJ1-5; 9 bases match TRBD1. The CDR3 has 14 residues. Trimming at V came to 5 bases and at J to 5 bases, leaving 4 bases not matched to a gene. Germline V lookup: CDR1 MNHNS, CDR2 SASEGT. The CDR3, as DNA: TGTGCCAGCAGTCAGAGACAGGGGGATCAGCCCCAGCATTTT. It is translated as CASSQRQGDQPQHF.

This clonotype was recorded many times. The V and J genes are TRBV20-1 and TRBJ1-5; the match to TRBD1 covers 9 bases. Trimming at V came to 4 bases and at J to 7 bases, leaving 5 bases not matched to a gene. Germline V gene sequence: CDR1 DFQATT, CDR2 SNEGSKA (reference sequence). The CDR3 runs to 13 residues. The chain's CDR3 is CSANRGRDQPQHF. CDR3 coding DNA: TGCAGTGCTAACAGGGGGCGAGACCAGCCCCAGCATTTT.

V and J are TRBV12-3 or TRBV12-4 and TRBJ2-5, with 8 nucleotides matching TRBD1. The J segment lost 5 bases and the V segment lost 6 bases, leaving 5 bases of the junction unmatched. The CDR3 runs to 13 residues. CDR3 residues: CASRAQGAETQYF. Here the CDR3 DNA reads TGTGCCAGCAGGGCCCAGGGGGCTGAGACCCAGTACTTC.

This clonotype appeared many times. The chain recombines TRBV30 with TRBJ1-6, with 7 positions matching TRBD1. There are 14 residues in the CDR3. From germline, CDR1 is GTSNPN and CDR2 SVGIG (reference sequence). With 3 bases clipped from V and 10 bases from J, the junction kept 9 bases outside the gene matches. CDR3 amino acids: CAWRTGLIRSPLHF. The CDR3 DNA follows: TGTGCCTGGAGGACAGGGTTGATTCGCTCACCCCTCCACTTT.

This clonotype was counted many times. DNA of the CDR3: TGTGCCACCAATCCGGGGGGGGAGACCCAGTACTTC. This codes for CATNPGGETQYF. The rearrangement links TRBV15 to TRBJ2-5, with 8 bases lining up with TRBD2. V shed 7 bases and J 5 bases; nucleotides not matched to a gene: 3. Germline V lookup: CDR1 LNHNV, CDR2 YYDKDF (reference sequence). The CDR3 is made up of 12 amino acids.

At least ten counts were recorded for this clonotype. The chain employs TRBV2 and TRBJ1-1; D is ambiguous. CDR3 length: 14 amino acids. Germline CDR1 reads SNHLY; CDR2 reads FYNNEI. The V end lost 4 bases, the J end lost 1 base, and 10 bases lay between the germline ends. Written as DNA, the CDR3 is TGTGCCAGCAGTGTTTTAGCGCAGAACACTGAAGCTTTCTTT. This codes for CASSVLAQNTEAFF. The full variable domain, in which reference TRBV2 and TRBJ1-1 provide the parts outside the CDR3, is EPEVTQTPSHQVTQMGQEVILRCVPISNHLYFYWYRQILGQKVEFLVSFYNNEISEKSEIFDDQFSVERPDGSNFTLKIRSTKLEDSAMYFCASSVLAQNTEAFFGQGTRLTVV.

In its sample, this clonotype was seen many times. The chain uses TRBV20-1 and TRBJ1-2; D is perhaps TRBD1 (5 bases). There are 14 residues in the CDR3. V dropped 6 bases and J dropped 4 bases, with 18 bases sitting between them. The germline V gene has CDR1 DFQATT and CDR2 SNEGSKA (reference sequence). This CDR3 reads CSAKGVSGGYGYTF. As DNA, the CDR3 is TGCAGTGCCAAGGGAGTGTCGGGGGGCTATGGCTACACCTTC.

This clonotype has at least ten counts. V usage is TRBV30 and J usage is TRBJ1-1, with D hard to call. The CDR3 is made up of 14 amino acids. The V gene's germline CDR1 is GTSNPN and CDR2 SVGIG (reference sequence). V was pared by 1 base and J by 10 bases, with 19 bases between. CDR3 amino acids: CAWSEPEPLFGAFF. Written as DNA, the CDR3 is TGTGCCTGGAGTGAACCGGAGCCCCTTTTCGGAGCTTTCTTT.

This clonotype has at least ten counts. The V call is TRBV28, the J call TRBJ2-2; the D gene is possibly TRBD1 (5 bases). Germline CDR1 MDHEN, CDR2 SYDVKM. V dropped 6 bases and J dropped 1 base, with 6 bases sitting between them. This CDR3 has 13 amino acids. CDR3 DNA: TGTGCCAGCAGCGGACAGAACACCGGGGAGCTGTTTTTT. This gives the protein CASSGQNTGELFF.

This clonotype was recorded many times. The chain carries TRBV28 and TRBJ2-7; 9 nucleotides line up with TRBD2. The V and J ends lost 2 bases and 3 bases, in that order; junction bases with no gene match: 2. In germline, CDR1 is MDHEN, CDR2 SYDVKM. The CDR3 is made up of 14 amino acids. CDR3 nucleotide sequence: TGTGCCAGCAGTTTACTAGCGGGGTTCTACGAGCAGTACTTC. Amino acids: CASSLLAGFYEQYF. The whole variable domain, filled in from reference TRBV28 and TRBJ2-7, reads DVKVTQSSRYLVKRTGEKVFLECVQDMDHENMFWYRQDPGLGLRLIYFSYDVKMKEKGDIPEGYSVSREKKERFSLILESASTNQTSMYLCASSLLAGFYEQYFGPGTRLTVT.